A single TCR beta chain is shown here with its context. TCRdb independently ran MiXCR on the PCR reads; one entry per CDR3 protein. The table includes roughly 10,000 distinct CDR3 sequences, about 61% detected once. The data derive from a study of tumor-infiltrating lymphocytes in oesophageal squamous cell carcinoma. V gave up 4 bases and J gave up 4 bases; unmatched junction bases: 12. The CDR3 is 16 residues long. Germline V CDR1 and CDR2: SGHTA, FQGNSA. The rearrangement joins TRBV7-2 to TRBJ2-7; 8 nucleotides match TRBD1. The material sequenced was esophageal tumor tissue. The clonotype originates from a male donor with esophageal squamous cell carcinoma. CDR3 nucleotide sequence: TGTGCCAGCAGCTCCGGCGGCAGCAGGGGGCGTTACGAGCAGTACTTC. Residues: CASSSGGSRGRYEQYF.